This TCR beta chain was recorded in a study of T cell repertoires in cytomegalovirus infection. At the level of the study: Public TCR beta signatures were indicative of both CMV infection and a matching HLA type. Study-level points and caveats: The ex vivo response was dominated by HLA-C-restricted CMV-specific TCR beta clonotypes.

Worth noting for this clonotype: Its antigen remains unidentified.

TCRdb ran MiXCR on the reads and lists one entry per CDR3 protein. The sample lists 350,000 to 450,000 distinct CDR3 sequences; over 15% were seen once. The origin of this receptor is a human donor in good health (CMV status not recorded). Some clones in this sample may be carry-over from other donors' samples. Sample: PBMCs.

The CDR3 DNA reads TGCAGTGCTAGAGATCTGAGCGGGGCGAACACCGGGGAGCTGTTTTTT. Translating gives CSARDLSGANTGELFF. V gene TRBV20-1 combines with J gene TRBJ2-2; 7 nucleotides agree with TRBD2. The V segment lost 0 bases and the J segment 0 bases; nucleotides outside the gene matches: 4. In germline, CDR1 is DFQATT, CDR2 SNEGSKA (reference sequence). CDR3 length equals 16 residues.